This TCR beta chain was recovered during a study of shared clonotypes between healthy human individuals. Study-wide background: For every donor, three CD4 naive, three CD4 memory, two CD8 naive and one CD8 memory plates were used.

Whole-study results and caveats: Larger estimated richness was generally recorded for naive subsets relative to memory subsets. With few donors, the genetic and exposure-history diversity represented was limited.

V was shortened by 7 bases and J by 8 bases, with 14 bases between the two germline ends. Germline CDR1 and CDR2: SQVTM and ANQGSEA. There are 11 residues in the CDR3. Every contributor of samples was a Caucasian grown-up residing in Nashville, Tennessee. Concerning this clone itself: Its specificity is not known.

The repertoire was sequenced with immunoSEQ multiplex PCR; TCRdb's copy has only in-frame clones and lacks some. The table lists 2 million to 2.5 million clones, approximately 96% of them singletons. The sequenced material came from naive CD4+ T cells sorted from blood. As to subset: CD45RA+ positively selected. The receptor's source is a young man in good health. The genes are TRBV29-1 and TRBJ1-1; no clear D gene. CDR3 bases: TGCAGCGGGACCGATGGGCAAGAAGCTTTCTTT. Encoded protein: CSGTDGQEAFF.